The entry below describes one TCR beta chain. Its antigen is not identified. These data are taken from a study of cytomegalovirus exposure and HLA in healthy donors. Study-wide results and limits: A later analysis reported that several of the most significant clusters appeared to be linked to common viral pathogens, among them Epstein-Barr virus. Most TCRs appeared rarely, but some public TCRs recurred in many donors.

This CDR3 has 15 residues. Germline CDR1 SNHLY, CDR2 FYNNEI. The V gene lost 5 bases and the J gene lost 4 bases, with 17 bases spanning the gap. In the PCR, 60 Vbeta and 13 Jbeta primers were used. Libraries were prepared by immunoSEQ multiplex PCR; TCRdb keeps only in-frame clonotypes and omits some of them. Among 70,000 to 100,000 clones listed, approximately 64% were seen once. The sequence derives from a woman aged 45-65 years in good health and CMV-seropositive. The sample was PBMCs. The V call is TRBV2, the J call TRBJ1-2; D unclear. The CDR3 reads CASSTQEGEIYGYTF. The CDR3 nucleotides are TGTGCCAGCAGTACCCAAGAGGGCGAAATCTATGGCTACACCTTC.